This T cell receptor beta chain comes out of a study of OX40 agonist ivuxolimab in advanced cancers. About the research overall: All patients had ivuxolimab intravenously every 2 weeks at 0.01 to 10 mg/kg. Anti-PD-1, anti-PD-L1 or anti-CTLA-4 therapy given earlier was allowed, and approximately 40% had some.

Worth noting for this clone: Its antigen is unknown.

The protocol was immunoSEQ multiplex PCR, while the TCRdb copy is restricted to in-frame clones and leaves out a portion. The sample has 60,000 or so clones, just under 90% seen once. Findings and limits, study-wide: Partial responders at 0.1-3.0 mg/kg had among the lowest clonal expansion.

Germline V gives CDR1 LNHNV, CDR2 YYDKDF (reference sequence). V was shortened by 4 bases and J by 6 bases, with 12 bases between the two germline ends. This CDR3 is built from 13 residues. This sequence joins TRBV15 and TRBJ1-2; possible D gene TRBD1, 5 bases. This sequence was found in an adult with an advanced solid tumor such as melanoma, head and neck, liver or kidney cancer. The sample here was CD4+ or CD8+ T cells sorted from blood, taken in a trial of the OX40 agonist ivuxolimab. CDR3 loop: CATSKQVADGYTF. DNA of the CDR3: TGTGCCACCAGCAAACAGGTGGCTGATGGCTACACCTTC.